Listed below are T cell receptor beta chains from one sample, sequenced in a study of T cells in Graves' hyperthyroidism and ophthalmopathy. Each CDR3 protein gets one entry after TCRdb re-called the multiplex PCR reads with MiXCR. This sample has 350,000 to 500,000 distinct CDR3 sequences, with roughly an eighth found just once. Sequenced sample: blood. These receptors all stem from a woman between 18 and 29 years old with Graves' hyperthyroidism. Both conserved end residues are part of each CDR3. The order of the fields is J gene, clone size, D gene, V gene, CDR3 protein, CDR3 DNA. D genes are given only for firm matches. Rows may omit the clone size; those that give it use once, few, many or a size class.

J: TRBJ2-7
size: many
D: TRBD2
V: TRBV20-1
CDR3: CSARDKGTGGPGDEQYF
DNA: TGCAGTGCTAGAGATAAGGGGACGGGAGGGCCTGGGGACGAGCAGTACTTC

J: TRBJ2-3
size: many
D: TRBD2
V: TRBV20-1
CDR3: CSAREVAGSDTQYF
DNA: TGCAGTGCTAGAGAAGTAGCGGGCTCAGATACGCAGTATTTT

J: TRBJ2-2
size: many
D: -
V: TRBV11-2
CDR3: CASSFTGLTGELFF
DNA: TGTGCCAGCAGCTTTACTGGACTCACCGGGGAGCTGTTTTTT

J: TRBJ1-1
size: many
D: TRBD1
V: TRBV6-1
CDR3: CASRRTGEQAFF
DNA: TGTGCCAGCAGACGGACAGGGGAACAAGCTTTCTTT

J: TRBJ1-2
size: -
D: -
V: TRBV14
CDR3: CASSQVNRDNYGYTF
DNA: TGTGCCAGCAGCCAAGTTAACAGGGACAACTATGGCTACACCTTC

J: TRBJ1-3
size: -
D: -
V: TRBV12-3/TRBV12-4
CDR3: CASRKPSGNTIYF
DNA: TGTGCCAGCAGAAAACCCTCTGGAAACACCATATATTTT

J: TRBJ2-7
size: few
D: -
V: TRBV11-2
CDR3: CASSLDWTLREQYF
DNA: TGTGCCAGCAGCTTAGATTGGACCCTCAGGGAGCAGTACTTC

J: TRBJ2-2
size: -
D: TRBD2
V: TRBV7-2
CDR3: CASSLGLAGGRDGELFF
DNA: TGTGCCAGCAGCCTAGGACTAGCGGGAGGCCGGGACGGGGAGCTGTTTTTT

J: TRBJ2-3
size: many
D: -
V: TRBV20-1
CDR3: CSARLSRSTDTQYF
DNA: TGCAGTGCTAGATTGTCCCGTAGCACAGATACGCAGTATTTT

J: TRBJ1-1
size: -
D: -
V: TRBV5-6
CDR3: CASSLARDDDTEAFF
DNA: TGTGCCAGCAGCTTGGCCAGGGATGATGACACTGAAGCTTTCTTT

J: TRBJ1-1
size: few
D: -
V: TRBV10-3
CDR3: CAISESILAQGFSEAFF
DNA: TGTGCCATCAGTGAGTCGATTTTAGCTCAGGGGTTCTCTGAAGCTTTCTTT

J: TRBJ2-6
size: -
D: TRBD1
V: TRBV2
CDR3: CASRRGDRGVGGANVLTF
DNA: TGTGCCAGCAGGAGGGGGGACAGGGGGGTTGGTGGGGCCAACGTCCTGACTTTC

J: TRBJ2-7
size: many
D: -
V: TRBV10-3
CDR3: CAIRISYEQYF
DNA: TGTGCCATCAGAATCTCCTACGAGCAGTACTTC

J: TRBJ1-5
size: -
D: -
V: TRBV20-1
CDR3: CSAQTGSSFGQPQHF
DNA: TGCAGTGCTCAGACGGGGTCAAGTTTTGGTCAGCCCCAGCATTTT

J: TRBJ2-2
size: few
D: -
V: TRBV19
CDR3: CASNGLRPGELFF
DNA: TGTGCCAGTAATGGGCTTCGACCCGGGGAGCTGTTTTTT

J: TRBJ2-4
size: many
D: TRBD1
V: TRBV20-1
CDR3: CSAGDRGKNIQYF
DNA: TGCAGTGCTGGGGACAGGGGAAAAAACATTCAGTACTTC

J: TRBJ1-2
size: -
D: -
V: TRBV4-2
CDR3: CASSQSLGENYGYTF
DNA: TGTGCCAGCAGCCAATCATTAGGGGAAAACTATGGCTACACCTTC

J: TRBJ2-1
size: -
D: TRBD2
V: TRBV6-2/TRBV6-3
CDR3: CASSSAGTSGSNEQFF
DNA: TGTGCCAGCAGTTCCGCCGGGACTAGCGGGAGTAATGAGCAGTTCTTC

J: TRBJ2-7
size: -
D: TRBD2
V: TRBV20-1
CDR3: CSARALAGLDEQYF
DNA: TGCAGTGCTAGAGCACTAGCGGGACTCGACGAGCAGTACTTC

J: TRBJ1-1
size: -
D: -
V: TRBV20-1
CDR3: CSIPEAYGTEAFF
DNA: TGCAGCATTCCGGAGGCATATGGCACTGAAGCTTTCTTT

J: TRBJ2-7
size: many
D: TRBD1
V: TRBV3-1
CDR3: CASSQLGQGYEQYF
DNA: TGTGCCAGCAGCCAACTGGGACAGGGCTACGAGCAGTACTTC

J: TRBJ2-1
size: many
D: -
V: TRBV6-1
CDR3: CASSALTRRSYNEQFF
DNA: TGTGCCAGCAGTGCCCTTACTAGGCGGTCCTACAATGAGCAGTTCTTC

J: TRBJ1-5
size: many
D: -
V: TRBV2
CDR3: CASSGQRSNQPQHF
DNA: TGTGCCAGCAGTGGTCAGAGAAGCAATCAGCCCCAGCATTTT

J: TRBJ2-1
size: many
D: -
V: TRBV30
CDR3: CAWSEARVYNEQFF
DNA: TGTGCCTGGAGTGAGGCGAGGGTTTACAATGAGCAGTTCTTC

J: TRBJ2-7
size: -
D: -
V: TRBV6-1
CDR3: CASSPSLGGGDHEQYF
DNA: TGTGCCAGCAGTCCCTCCCTGGGGGGGGGCGACCACGAGCAGTACTTC

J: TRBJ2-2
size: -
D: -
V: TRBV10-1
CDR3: CASSDGIGGTGELFF
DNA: TGCGCCAGCAGTGATGGGATCGGGGGCACCGGGGAGCTGTTTTTT

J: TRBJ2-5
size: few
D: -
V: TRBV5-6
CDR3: CASSPWSTYPETQYF
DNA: TGTGCCAGCAGCCCCTGGTCGACATACCCCGAGACCCAGTACTTC

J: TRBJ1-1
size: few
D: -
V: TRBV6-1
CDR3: CASSVRGGDTEAFF
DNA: TGTGCCAGCAGTGTCAGGGGCGGGGACACTGAAGCTTTCTTT

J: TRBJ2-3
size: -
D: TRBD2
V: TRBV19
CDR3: CASSTSGLAGVFTDTQYF
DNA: TGTGCCAGTAGTACCTCGGGACTAGCGGGAGTCTTCACAGATACGCAGTATTTT

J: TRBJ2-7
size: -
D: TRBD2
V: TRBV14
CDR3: CASSHELAGATYYEQYF
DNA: TGTGCCAGCAGCCACGAACTAGCGGGAGCCACCTACTACGAGCAGTACTTC

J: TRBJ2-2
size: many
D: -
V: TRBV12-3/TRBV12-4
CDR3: CASSFGESGINTGELFF
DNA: TGTGCCAGCAGTTTTGGGGAGTCGGGCATAAACACCGGGGAGCTGTTTTTT

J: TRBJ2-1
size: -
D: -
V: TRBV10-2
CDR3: CASEGLNNEQFF
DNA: TGCGCCAGCGAGGGCCTAAACAATGAGCAGTTCTTC

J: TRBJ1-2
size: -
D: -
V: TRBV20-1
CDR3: CSATRRGLNYGYTF
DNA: TGCAGTGCTACCCGGCGGGGTCTCAACTATGGCTACACCTTC

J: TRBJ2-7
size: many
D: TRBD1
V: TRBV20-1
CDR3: CSVQYPGGSYEQYF
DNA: TGCAGTGTCCAGTATCCAGGGGGCTCCTACGAGCAGTACTTC

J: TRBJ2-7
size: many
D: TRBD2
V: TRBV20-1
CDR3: CSARVTGRPYEQYF
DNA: TGCAGTGCTAGAGTGACCGGGAGGCCCTACGAGCAGTACTTC

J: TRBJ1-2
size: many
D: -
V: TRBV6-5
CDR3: CASSYSDRYGYTF
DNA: TGTGCCAGCAGTTACTCGGACAGATATGGCTACACCTTC

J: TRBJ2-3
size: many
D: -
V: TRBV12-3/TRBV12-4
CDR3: CATGQSTDTQYF
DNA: TGTGCCACCGGACAGAGCACAGATACGCAGTATTTT

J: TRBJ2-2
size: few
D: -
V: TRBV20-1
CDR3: CSAAEGALNTGELFF
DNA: TGCAGTGCTGCGGAGGGGGCGCTGAACACCGGGGAGCTGTTTTTT

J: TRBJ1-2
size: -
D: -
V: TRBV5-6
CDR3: CASSWGLSGNYGYTF
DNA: TGTGCCAGCAGCTGGGGGTTATCGGGGAACTATGGCTACACCTTC

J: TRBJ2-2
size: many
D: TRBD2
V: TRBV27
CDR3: CASSLSGTSALTGELFF
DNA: TGTGCCAGCAGTTTATCAGGGACTAGCGCATTGACCGGGGAGCTGTTTTTT

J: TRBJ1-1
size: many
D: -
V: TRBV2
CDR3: CASSEALNTEAFF
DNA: TGTGCCAGCAGTGAAGCGCTTAACACTGAAGCTTTCTTT

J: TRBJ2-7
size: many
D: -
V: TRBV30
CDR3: CAWSSLRGGSYEQYF
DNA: TGTGCCTGGAGTTCACTCAGGGGGGGGTCCTACGAGCAGTACTTC